What follows describes a single T cell receptor beta chain. The antigen is not known. Some clones are missing from TCRdb's copy, which holds only in-frame ones; the method was immunoSEQ multiplex PCR. This sample has under 600,000 clones, with roughly 97% found just once. The entry originates in a study of shared clonotypes between healthy human individuals. Regarding the study as a whole: The study found about 5% of naive CD4 clonotypes shared across a handful of donors.

The clonotype originates from a young woman in good health. Sequencing was carried out using naive CD4+ T cells sorted from blood. As to subset: CD45RA+ positively selected.

The CDR3 loop is CSARESQTQYF. CDR3 nucleotide sequence: TGCAGTGCTAGAGAGAGTCAGACCCAGTACTTC. The gene calls are TRBV20-1 and TRBJ2-5, with D unclear. The CDR3 totals 11 residues. CDR1 and CDR2 from the germline V gene are DFQATT and SNEGSKA (reference sequence). V was trimmed by 0 bases and J by 6 bases, leaving 5 bases between them.